This T cell receptor (beta chain) was identified in a study of T-cell reconstitution after alpha-beta-depleted transplantation in children. This clonotype was counted a few times. TCRbeta library preparation incorporated unique molecular identifiers. TCRdb reanalysed the PCR reads using MiXCR and keeps one entry per CDR3 protein. The sample yields approximately 980,000 distinct CDR3 sequences, 25% to 30% seen once. The CDR3 has 14 amino acids. J gave up 5 bases and V 0 bases, and 4 bases lay outside the gene matches. Germline CDR1 is SGHVS and CDR2 is FNYEAQ. The receptor was derived from a boy younger than two who had a stem cell transplant for SCID, so the T cells may come from the graft donor. Source: PBMCs, mostly from graft donor cells, taken 360 days after TCRalphabeta/CD19-depleted stem cell transplant. The chain recombines TRBV7-6 with TRBJ2-7, with TRBD1 identical over 7 bases. The CDR3 bases are TGTGCCAGCAGCTTAGCCCCGACAGGGAACGAGCAGTACTTC. Translated, it gives CASSLAPTGNEQYF.